This entry lists 20 T cell receptor beta chains sequenced from one sample in a study of T cell repertoires in cytomegalovirus infection. These receptors have no identified antigens. One entry per CDR3 protein, called by TCRdb with MiXCR from the reads. The profile covers roughly 220,000 distinct CDR3 sequences, with approximately 38% appearing a single time and more than 50% taken by the ten largest. Sample: CD8+ T cells from cultured PBMCs, taken from culture after CMV antigen stimulation. These TCRs come from a human donor in good health (CMV status not recorded). Some clones in this sample may be carry-over from other donors' samples.

V gene TRBV7-9 combines with J gene TRBJ1-6, with 9 bases lining up with TRBD1. The CDR3 length is 16 residues. Germline V gives CDR1 SEHNR, CDR2 FQNEAQ (reference sequence). Trimming at V came to 6 bases and at J to 14 bases, leaving 17 bases not matched to a gene. For the CDR3, the DNA is TGTGCCAGCAGATCGGCCCCGGGACAGGGCCCTACGGCCCTCCACTTT. It codes for CASRSAPGQGPTALHF.

This clonotype was found a few times. V gene TRBV27 combines with J gene TRBJ2-7; the D gene is possibly TRBD1 (6 bases). Germline V gives CDR1 MNHEY, CDR2 SMNVEV (reference sequence). The germline V and J ends were trimmed by 8 bases and 4 bases, with 18 bases remaining between them. The CDR3 loop spans 14 amino acids. The CDR3 loop is CASAAGTWWYEQYF. CDR3 nucleotides: TGTGCCAGCGCCGCCGGGACATGGTGGTACGAGCAGTACTTC.

V gene TRBV7-9 combines with J gene TRBJ1-1; D is unresolved. Per the germline V gene, CDR1 is SEHNR and CDR2 is FQNEAQ (reference sequence). The CDR3 is made up of 15 amino acids. V was pared by 2 bases and J by 1 base, with 11 bases between. CDR3 sequence reads: CASSLLAGSNTEAFF. In nucleotides, the CDR3 is TGTGCCAGCAGCTTATTAGCAGGTTCGAACACTGAAGCTTTCTTT.

The chain combines TRBV6-8 with TRBJ2-7; D gene uncertain. Per the germline V gene, CDR1 is MNHGY and CDR2 is SAAAGT. The V end was cut by 0 bases, the J end by 5 bases, with 11 bases between. The CDR3 consists of 14 residues. The CDR3 reads CASSYSEEPNEQYF. CDR3 in DNA: TGTGCCAGCAGTTACTCGGAAGAACCGAACGAGCAGTACTTC.

V gene TRBV7-3 combines with J gene TRBJ2-3, with D hard to call. The V gene lost 2 bases and the J gene lost 1 base, with 7 bases spanning the gap. The germline gives CDR1 SGHTA, CDR2 FQGTGA. The CDR3 consists of 14 residues. The CDR3 DNA is TGTGCCAGCAGCTTAGATGGGCGCACAGATACGCAGTATTTT. Encoded protein: CASSLDGRTDTQYF.

This clonotype turned up a few times. An end of the junction differs from the germline gene, which may be a read error. V is TRBV7-7 and J is TRBJ1-1; D might be TRBD1 (5 bases). CDR3 size: 15 residues. Germline CDR1 is SSHAT and CDR2 is FNYEAQ (reference sequence). The CDR3: CASSLSPTGNTEAFF. The DNA for the CDR3 is TGTGCTAGCAGCTTAAGTCCCACAGGGAACACTGAAGCTTTCTTT. Full variable domain (remainder filled in from reference TRBV7-7 and TRBJ1-1): GAGVSQSPRYKVTKRGQDVTLRCDPISSHATLYWYQQALGQGPEFLTYFNYEAQPDKSGLPSDRFSAERPEGSISTLTIQRTEQRDSAMYRCASSLSPTGNTEAFFGQGTRLTVV.

This clonotype was recorded at least ten times. The chain links TRBV12-3 or TRBV12-4 to TRBJ2-3; no reliable D call. The V end was cut by 5 bases, the J end by 9 bases, with 9 bases between. This CDR3 contains 11 residues. CDR3 in amino acids: CASSRAFTQYF. As DNA, the CDR3 is TGTGCCAGCAGTCGGGCCTTCACGCAGTATTTT.

This clonotype has more than one count but fewer than ten. The V gene is TRBV7-9, the J gene TRBJ2-1; D unresolved. The germline V gene encodes CDR1 SEHNR and CDR2 FQNEAQ (reference sequence). This CDR3 region has 12 residues. With 0 bases removed from V and 16 bases from J, the gap between germline ends came to 13 bases. The CDR3 reads CASSLAESARFF. CDR3 sequence (DNA): TGTGCCAGCAGCTTAGCTGAGTCCGCGCGATTCTTC.

As for this clonotype: Just one base apart from a much larger clone, this may be a read error. CDR3 sequence (DNA): TGTGCCAGCGGGGCTAGCGGGAGAGTAGAGACCCAGTACTTC. This translates into CASGASGRVETQYF. The chain recombines TRBV6-6 with TRBJ2-5; 10 bases line up with TRBD2. Germline CDR1 MNHNY, CDR2 SVGAGI (reference sequence). V lost 8 bases and J lost 4; bases outside the gene matches: 7. The CDR3 extends over 14 amino acids.

This chain joins TRBV11-2 and TRBJ2-1, with D perhaps assigned TRBD1 or TRBD2 (5 bases each). Germline V gene sequence: CDR1 SGHAT, CDR2 FQNNGV. V gave up 3 bases and J gave up 1 base, with 7 bases separating them. The CDR3 sequence is 14 residues long. CDR3: CASSLWGSYNEQFF. CDR3 DNA: TGTGCCAGCAGCTTGTGGGGGTCCTACAATGAGCAGTTCTTC.

The chain employs TRBV7-9 and TRBJ2-1; perhaps TRBD1 as D (6 bases). Germline V lookup: CDR1 SEHNR, CDR2 FQNEAQ (reference sequence). The length of the CDR3 is 15 residues. V shed 5 bases and J shed 3 bases, with 14 bases lying between them. The CDR3 DNA follows: TGTGCCAGCAGCCCTCCGGACAGAGACTACAATGAGCAGTTCTTC. Its protein product is CASSPPDRDYNEQFF.

The chain has TRBV19 and TRBJ2-7, with D perhaps matching TRBD1 (6 bases). In germline, CDR1 is LNHDA, CDR2 SQIVND (reference sequence). There are 13 residues in the CDR3. V was trimmed by 5 bases and J by 3 bases, leaving 11 bases between them. CDR3 sequence (DNA): TGTGCCAGTAGTGGACAGCTCGGCTACGAGCAGTACTTC. Translating gives CASSGQLGYEQYF.

In DNA, the CDR3 is TGTGCCTCGACTTGGGGGCGCGAGCAGTACTTC. Translating it yields CASTWGREQYF. The V call is TRBV7-9, the J call TRBJ2-7; D is perhaps TRBD1 (6 bases). The CDR3 extends over 11 amino acids. Trimming shortened V by 11 bases and J by 6 bases, and 14 bases separated the two germline ends. Per the germline V gene, CDR1 is SEHNR and CDR2 is FQNEAQ (reference sequence).

The chain uses TRBV7-9 and TRBJ1-1, with TRBD1 matching 8 bases. The V segment lost 3 bases and the J segment 8 bases; nucleotides outside the gene matches: 14. The CDR3 spans 16 residues. CDR1 and CDR2 from the germline V gene are SEHNR and FQNEAQ (reference sequence). The CDR3 region has the DNA TGTGCCAGCAGCTTTGGGACAGGACTGCTCGTCCCGGAAGCTTTCTTT. Protein: CASSFGTGLLVPEAFF.

This chain joins TRBV12-3 or TRBV12-4 and TRBJ1-1; D unresolved. This CDR3 is built from 16 residues. Trimming took off 3 bases at V and 0 bases at J, with 14 bases between the two ends. In DNA, the CDR3 is TGTGCCAGCAGTTTCGGAACAGAAGGCTTGAACACTGAAGCTTTCTTT. Protein product: CASSFGTEGLNTEAFF.

In its sample, this clonotype was seen a few times. This chain links TRBV28 with TRBJ2-1, with 7 bases that match TRBD2. The V segment lost 5 bases and the J segment 3 bases; nucleotides outside the gene matches: 10. Germline V lookup: CDR1 MDHEN, CDR2 SYDVKM. The CDR3 is made up of 16 amino acids. In nucleotides, the CDR3 is TGTGCCAGCAGTCCCCTCCCAGCGGGACTCTACAATGAGCAGTTCTTC. Translation gives CASSPLPAGLYNEQFF.

This chain links TRBV28 with TRBJ1-1; D is uncertain. This CDR3 is 14 amino acids long. Germline assignment: CDR1 MDHEN and CDR2 SYDVKM. V was shortened by 3 bases and J by 5 bases, with 13 bases between the two germline ends. The chain's CDR3 is CASSFNPGRTEAFF. The DNA for the CDR3 is TGTGCCAGCAGTTTCAACCCCGGTCGGACTGAAGCTTTCTTT.

The chain carries TRBV9 and TRBJ2-2; D call uncertain. The CDR3 spans 12 residues. Germline V gene sequence: CDR1 SGDLS, CDR2 YYNGEE. V lost 4 bases and J 4 bases, leaving 5 bases between the germline ends. As DNA, the CDR3 is TGTGCCAGCAGCCCCGGCACCGGGGAGCTGTTTTTT. It encodes CASSPGTGELFF. The full variable domain, rest sourced from reference TRBV9 and TRBJ2-2, is DSGVTQTPKHLITATGQRVTLRCSPRSGDLSVYWYQQSLDQGLQFLIQYYNGEERAKGNILERFSAQQFPDLHSELNLSSLELGDSALYFCASSPGTGELFFGEGSRLTVL.

The chain carries TRBV20-1 and TRBJ2-7; 8 bases agree with TRBD2. After removal of 3 bases from V and 3 bases from J, the junction contained 7 bases not matched to a gene. CDR3 length equals 14 residues. The germline CDR1 and CDR2 sequences are DFQATT and SNEGSKA (reference sequence). CDR3 in amino acids: CSARGLVFDYEQYF. CDR3 coding DNA: TGCAGTGCTAGGGGACTAGTTTTCGACTACGAGCAGTACTTC.

This rearrangement joins TRBV4-1 to TRBJ1-5; no firm D call. Germline V gene sequence: CDR1 MGHRA, CDR2 YSYEKL. The germline V and J ends were trimmed by 0 bases and 10 bases, with 16 bases remaining between them. CDR3 size: 15 residues. CDR3 DNA: TGCGCCAGCAGCCAAGATCTAACCTCCTTCGTCCCCCAGCATTTT. Protein sequence: CASSQDLTSFVPQHF.